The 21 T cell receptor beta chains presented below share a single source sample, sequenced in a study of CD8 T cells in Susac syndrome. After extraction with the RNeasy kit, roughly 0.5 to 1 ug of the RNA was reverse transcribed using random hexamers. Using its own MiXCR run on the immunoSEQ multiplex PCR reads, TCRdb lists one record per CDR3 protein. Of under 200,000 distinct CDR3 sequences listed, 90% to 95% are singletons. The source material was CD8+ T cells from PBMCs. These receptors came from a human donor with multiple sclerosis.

For the CDR3, the DNA is TGTGCCAGCAGTTTATGGGGACAGGGAAACTACGAGCAGTACTTC. This sequence encodes CASSLWGQGNYEQYF. The rearrangement links TRBV27 to TRBJ2-7; 9 bases fit TRBD1. CDR3 size: 15 residues. The germline gives CDR1 MNHEY, CDR2 SMNVEV (reference sequence). V lost 1 base, J lost 3 bases, and 4 bases stayed unmatched.

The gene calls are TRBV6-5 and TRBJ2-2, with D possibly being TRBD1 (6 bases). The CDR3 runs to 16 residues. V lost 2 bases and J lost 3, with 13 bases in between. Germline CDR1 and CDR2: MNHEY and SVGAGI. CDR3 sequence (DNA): TGTGCCAGCAGTTACCCCACAGGGCGATACACCGGGGAGCTGTTTTTT. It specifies CASSYPTGRYTGELFF.

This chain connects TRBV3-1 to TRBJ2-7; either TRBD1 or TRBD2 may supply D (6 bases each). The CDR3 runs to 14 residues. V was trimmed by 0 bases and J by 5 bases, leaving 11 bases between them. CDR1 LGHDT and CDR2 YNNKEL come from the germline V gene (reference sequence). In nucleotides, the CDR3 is TGTGCCAGCAGCCAAGATTGGGGGGCCCACGAGCAGTACTTC. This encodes CASSQDWGAHEQYF.

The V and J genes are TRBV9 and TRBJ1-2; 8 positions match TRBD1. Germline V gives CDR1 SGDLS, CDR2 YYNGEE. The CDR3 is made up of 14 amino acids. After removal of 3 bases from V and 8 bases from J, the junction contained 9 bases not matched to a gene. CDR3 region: CASSDQGATKGYTF. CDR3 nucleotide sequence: TGTGCCAGCAGCGACCAGGGGGCAACTAAAGGCTACACCTTC.

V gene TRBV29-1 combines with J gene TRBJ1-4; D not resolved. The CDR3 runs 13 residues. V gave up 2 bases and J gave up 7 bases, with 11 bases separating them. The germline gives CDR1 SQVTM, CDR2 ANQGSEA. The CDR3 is CSVESEVGEKLFF. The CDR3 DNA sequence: TGCAGCGTTGAATCTGAAGTGGGTGAAAAACTGTTTTTT.

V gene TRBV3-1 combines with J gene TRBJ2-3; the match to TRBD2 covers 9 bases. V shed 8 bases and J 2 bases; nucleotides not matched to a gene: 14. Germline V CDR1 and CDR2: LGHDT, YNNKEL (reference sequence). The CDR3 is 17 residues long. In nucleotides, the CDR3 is TGTGCCAGCGCCACTATATCGGCGGGGGGGCTCACAGATACGCAGTATTTT. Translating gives CASATISAGGLTDTQYF.

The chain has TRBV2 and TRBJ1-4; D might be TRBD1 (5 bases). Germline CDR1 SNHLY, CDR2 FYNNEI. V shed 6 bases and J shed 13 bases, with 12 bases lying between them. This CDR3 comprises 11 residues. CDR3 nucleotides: TGTGCCAGCAGGGGACCTTTTGGACTGTTTTTT. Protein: CASRGPFGLFF.

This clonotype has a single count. CDR3 sequence reads: CASSLYLNYEQYF. The CDR3 nucleotides read TGTGCCAGCAGCTTGTACCTAAATTACGAGCAGTACTTC. The chain carries TRBV5-4 and TRBJ2-7; D is unresolved. This CDR3 has 13 residues. Germline CDR1 reads SGHNT; CDR2 reads YYREEE (reference sequence). The V and J ends lost 1 base and 4 bases respectively, with 9 bases between them.

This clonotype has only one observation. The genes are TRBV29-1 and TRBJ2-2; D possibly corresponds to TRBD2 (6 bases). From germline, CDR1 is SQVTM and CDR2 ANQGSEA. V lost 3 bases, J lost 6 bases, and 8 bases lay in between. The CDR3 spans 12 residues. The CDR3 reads CSVDGEAGELFF. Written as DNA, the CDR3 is TGCAGCGTTGACGGGGAGGCCGGGGAGCTGTTTTTT.

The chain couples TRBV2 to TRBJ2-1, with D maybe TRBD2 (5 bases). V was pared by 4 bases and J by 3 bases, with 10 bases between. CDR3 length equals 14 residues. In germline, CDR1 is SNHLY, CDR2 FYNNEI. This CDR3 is CASSAGRYYNEQFF. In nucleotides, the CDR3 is TGTGCCAGCAGTGCGGGAAGATACTACAATGAGCAGTTCTTC.

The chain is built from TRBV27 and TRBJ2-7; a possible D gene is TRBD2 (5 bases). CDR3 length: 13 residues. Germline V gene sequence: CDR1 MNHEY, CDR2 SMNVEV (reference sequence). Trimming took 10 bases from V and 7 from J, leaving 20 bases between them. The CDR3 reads CATLTFLTGEQYF. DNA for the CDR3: TGTGCCACCCTTACCTTCCTCACGGGAGAGCAGTACTTC.

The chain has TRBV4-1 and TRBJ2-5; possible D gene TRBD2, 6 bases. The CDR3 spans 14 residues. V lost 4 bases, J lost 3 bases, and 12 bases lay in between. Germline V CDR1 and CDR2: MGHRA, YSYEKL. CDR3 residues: CASSLSWGEETQYF. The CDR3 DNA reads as TGCGCCAGCAGCCTAAGCTGGGGGGAAGAGACCCAGTACTTC.

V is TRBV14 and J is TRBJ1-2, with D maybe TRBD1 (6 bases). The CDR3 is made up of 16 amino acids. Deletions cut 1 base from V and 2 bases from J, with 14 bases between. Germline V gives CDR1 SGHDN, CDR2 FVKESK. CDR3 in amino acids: CASSQGNLGANYGYTF. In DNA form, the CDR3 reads TGTGCCAGCAGCCAAGGGAACCTGGGGGCGAACTATGGCTACACCTTC.

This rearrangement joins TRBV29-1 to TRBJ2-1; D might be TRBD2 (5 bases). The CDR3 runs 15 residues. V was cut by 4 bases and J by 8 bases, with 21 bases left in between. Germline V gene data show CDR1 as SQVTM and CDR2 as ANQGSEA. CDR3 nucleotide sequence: TGCAGCGTTGGGGGTAGCAGGACGAAGAGGGATGAGCAGTTCTTC. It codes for CSVGGSRTKRDEQFF.

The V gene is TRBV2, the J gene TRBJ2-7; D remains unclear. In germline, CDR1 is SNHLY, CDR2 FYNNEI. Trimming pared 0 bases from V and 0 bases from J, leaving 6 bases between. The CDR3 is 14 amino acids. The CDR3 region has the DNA TGTGCCAGCAGTGAAGCGCCCAGCTCCTACGAGCAGTACTTC. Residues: CASSEAPSSYEQYF. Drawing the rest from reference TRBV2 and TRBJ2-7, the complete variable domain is EPEVTQTPSHQVTQMGQEVILRCVPISNHLYFYWYRQILGQKVEFLVSFYNNEISEKSEIFDDQFSVERPDGSNFTLKIRSTKLEDSAMYFCASSEAPSSYEQYFGPGTRLTVT.

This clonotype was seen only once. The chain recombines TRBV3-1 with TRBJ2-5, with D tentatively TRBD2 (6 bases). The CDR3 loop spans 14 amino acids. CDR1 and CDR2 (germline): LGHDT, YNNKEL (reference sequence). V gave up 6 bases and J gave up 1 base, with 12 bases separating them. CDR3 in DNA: TGTGCCAGCAGTCCGACTAGAATCCAAGAGACCCAGTACTTC. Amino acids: CASSPTRIQETQYF.

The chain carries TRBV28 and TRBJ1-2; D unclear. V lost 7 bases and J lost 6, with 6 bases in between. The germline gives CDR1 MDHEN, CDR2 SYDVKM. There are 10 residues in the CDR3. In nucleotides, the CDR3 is TGTGCCAGCAACGGGGATGGCTACACCTTC. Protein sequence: CASNGDGYTF.

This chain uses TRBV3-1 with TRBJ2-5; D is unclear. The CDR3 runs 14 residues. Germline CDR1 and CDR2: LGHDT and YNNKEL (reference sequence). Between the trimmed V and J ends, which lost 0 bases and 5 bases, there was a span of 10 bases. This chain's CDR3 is CASSQDVEGETQYF. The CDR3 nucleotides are TGTGCCAGCAGCCAAGATGTGGAAGGCGAGACCCAGTACTTC.

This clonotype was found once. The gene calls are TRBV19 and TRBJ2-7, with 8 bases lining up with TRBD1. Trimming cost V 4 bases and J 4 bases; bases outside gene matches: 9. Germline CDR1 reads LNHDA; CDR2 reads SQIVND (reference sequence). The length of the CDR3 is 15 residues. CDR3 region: CASSTLGTGLYEQYF. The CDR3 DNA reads TGTGCCAGTAGTACACTCGGGACAGGTCTGTACGAGCAGTACTTC.

CDR3 coding DNA: TGCAGTGCTAGTTCACGGGGCAATGAGCAGTTCTTC. Translated, it gives CSASSRGNEQFF. This rearrangement joins TRBV20-1 to TRBJ2-1; D may be TRBD2 (5 bases). The CDR3 has 12 residues. Germline V gene data show CDR1 as DFQATT and CDR2 as SNEGSKA (reference sequence). V was cut by 3 bases and J by 6 bases, with 9 bases left in between.

As DNA, the CDR3 is TGCAGTGCTAGCCCACCTTACTCCTACGAGCAGTACTTC. This codes for CSASPPYSYEQYF. The chain joins TRBV20-1 to TRBJ2-7; D unresolved. Germline-derived CDR1 and CDR2 are DFQATT and SNEGSKA (reference sequence). The CDR3 is 13 residues long. With 3 bases removed from V and 0 bases from J, the gap between germline ends came to 9 bases.